The T cell receptor beta chain under discussion was sequenced for a study of human T cells and chemical hapten exposure. Study summary: How much TCR each sample yielded varied, mostly because pooled library volumes differed slightly.

Individual cDNA molecules received unique molecular identifiers in the library. Authors' analysis steps: From around 20,000 to 690,000 TCRs were found per sample, with a median of 95,638. MiXCR, run by TCRdb on the 5' RACE reads, gives a single entry per CDR3 protein. These V and J calls originate from TCRdb's pipeline instead of the authors' own analysis. The table records 110,000 or so distinct CDR3 sequences, approximately 20% of them present only once. Whole-study findings and limits: Among TCRs, those above 1 in 1000 frequency were unaffected by DPC sensitization.

Total RNA was extracted from unfractionated whole blood. On this clonotype itself: Its antigen is still unknown.

This TCR derives from a human donor in good health.

In DNA form, the CDR3 reads TGCGCCAGCAGCATCGTCCAGACTAGCGGGACAGAGACCCAGTACTTC. This sequence encodes CASSIVQTSGTETQYF. This rearrangement joins TRBV5-1 to TRBJ2-5, with TRBD2 matching over 11 bases. The junction had 9 bases not matched to a gene; V was cut back by 4 bases and J by 4 bases. The CDR3 runs 16 residues. The germline V gene encodes CDR1 SGHRS and CDR2 YFSETQ.